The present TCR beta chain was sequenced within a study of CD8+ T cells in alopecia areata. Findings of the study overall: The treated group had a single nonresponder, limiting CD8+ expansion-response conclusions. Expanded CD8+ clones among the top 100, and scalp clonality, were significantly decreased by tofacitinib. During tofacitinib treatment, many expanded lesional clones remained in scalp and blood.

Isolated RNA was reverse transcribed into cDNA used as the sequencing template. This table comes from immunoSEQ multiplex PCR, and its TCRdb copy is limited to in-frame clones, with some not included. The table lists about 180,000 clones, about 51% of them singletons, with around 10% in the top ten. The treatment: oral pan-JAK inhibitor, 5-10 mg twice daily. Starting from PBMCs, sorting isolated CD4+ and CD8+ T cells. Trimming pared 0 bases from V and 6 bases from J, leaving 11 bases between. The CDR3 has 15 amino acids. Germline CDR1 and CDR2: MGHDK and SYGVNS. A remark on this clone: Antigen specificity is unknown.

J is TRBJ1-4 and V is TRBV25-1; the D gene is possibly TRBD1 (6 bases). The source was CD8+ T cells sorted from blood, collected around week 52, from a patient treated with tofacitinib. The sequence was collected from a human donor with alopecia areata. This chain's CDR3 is CASSEYSGAYEKLFF. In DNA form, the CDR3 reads TGTGCCAGCAGTGAATATTCGGGGGCGTATGAAAAACTGTTTTTT.